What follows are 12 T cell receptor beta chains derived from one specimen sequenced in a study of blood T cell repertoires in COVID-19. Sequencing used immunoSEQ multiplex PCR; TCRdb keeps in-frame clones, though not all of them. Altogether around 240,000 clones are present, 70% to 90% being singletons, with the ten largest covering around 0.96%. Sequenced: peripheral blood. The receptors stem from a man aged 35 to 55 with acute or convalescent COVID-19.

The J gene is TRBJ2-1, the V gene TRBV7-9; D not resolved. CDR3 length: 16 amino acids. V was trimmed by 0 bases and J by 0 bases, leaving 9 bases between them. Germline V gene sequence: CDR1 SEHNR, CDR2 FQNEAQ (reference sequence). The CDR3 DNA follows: TGTGCCAGCAGCTTAGCGTACGGGTCCTCCTACAATGAGCAGTTCTTC. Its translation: CASSLAYGSSYNEQFF.

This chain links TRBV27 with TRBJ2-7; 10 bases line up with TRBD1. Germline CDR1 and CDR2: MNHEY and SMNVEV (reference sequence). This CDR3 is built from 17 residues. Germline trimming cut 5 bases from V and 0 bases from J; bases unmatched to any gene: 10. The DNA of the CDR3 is TGTGCCAGCAGTGCCAGACAGGGGGCCAAGTACTCCTACGAGCAGTACTTC. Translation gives CASSARQGAKYSYEQYF.

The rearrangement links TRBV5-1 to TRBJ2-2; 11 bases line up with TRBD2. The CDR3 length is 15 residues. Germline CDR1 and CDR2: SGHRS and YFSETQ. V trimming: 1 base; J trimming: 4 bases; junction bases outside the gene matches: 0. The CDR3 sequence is CASSLTSGGTGELFF. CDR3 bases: TGCGCCAGCAGCTTGACTAGCGGGGGCACCGGGGAGCTGTTTTTT.

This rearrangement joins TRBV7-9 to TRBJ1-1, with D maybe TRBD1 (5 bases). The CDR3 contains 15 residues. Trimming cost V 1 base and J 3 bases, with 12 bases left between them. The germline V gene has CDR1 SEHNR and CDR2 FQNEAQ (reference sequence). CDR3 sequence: CASSLGVREDTEAFF. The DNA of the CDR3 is TGTGCCAGCAGCTTAGGGGTCAGGGAAGACACTGAAGCTTTCTTT.

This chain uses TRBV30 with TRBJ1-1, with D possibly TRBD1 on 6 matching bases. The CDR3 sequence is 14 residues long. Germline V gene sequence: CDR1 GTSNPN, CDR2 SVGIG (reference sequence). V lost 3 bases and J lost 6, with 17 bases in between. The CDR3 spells CAWSLDSLTPEAFF. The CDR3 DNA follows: TGTGCCTGGAGCTTGGACAGCCTCACCCCTGAAGCTTTCTTT.

CDR3 sequence (DNA): TGTGCCAGCAGTAAACAGGGTTGGGATACTGAAGCTTTCTTT. Translated: CASSKQGWDTEAFF. The chain carries TRBV7-9 and TRBJ1-1, with D perhaps matching TRBD1 (6 bases). The CDR3 contains 14 residues. CDR1 is SEHNR, CDR2 FQNEAQ, per germline (reference sequence). Trimming took 6 bases from V and 5 from J, leaving 16 bases between them. The entire variable domain, with the rest obtained from reference TRBV7-9 and TRBJ1-1, is as follows: DTGVSQNPRHKITKRGQNVTFRCDPISEHNRLYWYRQTLGQGPEFLTYFQNEAQLEKSRLLSDRFSAERPKGSFSTLEIQRTEQGDSAMYLCASSKQGWDTEAFFGQGTRLTVV.

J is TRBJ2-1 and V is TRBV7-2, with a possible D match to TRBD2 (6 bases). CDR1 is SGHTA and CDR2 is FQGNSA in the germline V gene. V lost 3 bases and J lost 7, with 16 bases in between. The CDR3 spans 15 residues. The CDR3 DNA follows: TGTGCCAGCAGCTTGTTAGCGGAGGGGAGAAATGAGCAGTTCTTC. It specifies CASSLLAEGRNEQFF. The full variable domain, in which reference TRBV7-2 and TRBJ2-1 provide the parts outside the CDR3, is GAGVSQSPSNKVTEKGKDVELRCDPISGHTALYWYRQSLGQGLEFLIYFQGNSAPDKSGLPSDRFSAERTGGSVSTLTIQRTQQEDSAVYLCASSLLAEGRNEQFFGPGTRLTVL.

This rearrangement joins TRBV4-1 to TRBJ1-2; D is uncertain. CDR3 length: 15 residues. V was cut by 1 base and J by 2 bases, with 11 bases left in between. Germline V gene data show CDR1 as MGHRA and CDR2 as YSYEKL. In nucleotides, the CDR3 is TGCGCCAGCAGCCAAGGTGGAGGTTTAAACTATGGCTACACCTTC. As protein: CASSQGGGLNYGYTF.

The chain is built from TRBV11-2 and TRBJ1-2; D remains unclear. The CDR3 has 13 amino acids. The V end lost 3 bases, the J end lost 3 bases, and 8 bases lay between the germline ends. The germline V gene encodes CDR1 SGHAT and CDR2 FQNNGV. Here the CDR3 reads CASSLGSYYGYTF. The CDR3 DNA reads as TGTGCCAGCAGCTTGGGCTCCTACTATGGCTACACCTTC.

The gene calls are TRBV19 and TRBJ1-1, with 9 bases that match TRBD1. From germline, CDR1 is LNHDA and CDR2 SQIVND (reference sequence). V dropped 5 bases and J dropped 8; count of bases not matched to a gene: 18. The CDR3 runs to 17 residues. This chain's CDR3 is CASSRPPTNRGRPEAFF. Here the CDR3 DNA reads TGTGCCAGTAGTCGCCCCCCCACAAACAGGGGGCGGCCCGAAGCTTTCTTT.

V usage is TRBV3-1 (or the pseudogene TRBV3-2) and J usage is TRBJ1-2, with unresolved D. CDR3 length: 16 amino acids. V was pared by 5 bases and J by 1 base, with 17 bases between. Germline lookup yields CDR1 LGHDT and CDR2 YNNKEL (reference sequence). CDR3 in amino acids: CASSANRSMGNYGYTF. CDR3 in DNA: TGTGCCAGCAGCGCAAACCGGAGTATGGGTAACTATGGCTACACCTTC.

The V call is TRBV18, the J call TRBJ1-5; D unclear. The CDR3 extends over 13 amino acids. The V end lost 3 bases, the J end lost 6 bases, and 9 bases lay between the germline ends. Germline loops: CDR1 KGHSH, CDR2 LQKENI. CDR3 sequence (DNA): TGTGCCAGCTCACCCGACTTAGGTCAGCCCCAGCATTTT. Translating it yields CASSPDLGQPQHF.